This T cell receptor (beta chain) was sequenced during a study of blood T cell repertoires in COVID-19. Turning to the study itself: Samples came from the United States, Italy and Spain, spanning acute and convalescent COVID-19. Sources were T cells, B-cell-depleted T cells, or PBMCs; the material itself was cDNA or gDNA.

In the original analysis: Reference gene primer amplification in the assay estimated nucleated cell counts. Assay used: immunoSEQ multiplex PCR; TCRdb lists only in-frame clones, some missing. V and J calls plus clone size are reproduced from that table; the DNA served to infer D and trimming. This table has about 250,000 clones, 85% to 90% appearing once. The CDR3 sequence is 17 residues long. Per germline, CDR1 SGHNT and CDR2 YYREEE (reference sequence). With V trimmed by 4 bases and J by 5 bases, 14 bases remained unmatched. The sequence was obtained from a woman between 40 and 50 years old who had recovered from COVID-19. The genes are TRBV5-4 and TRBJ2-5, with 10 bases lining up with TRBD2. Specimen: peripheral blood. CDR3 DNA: TGTGCCAGCAGCCCTGATAGCGGGGGGCCACCCGGGGAGACCCAGTACTTC. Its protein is CASSPDSGGPPGETQYF.